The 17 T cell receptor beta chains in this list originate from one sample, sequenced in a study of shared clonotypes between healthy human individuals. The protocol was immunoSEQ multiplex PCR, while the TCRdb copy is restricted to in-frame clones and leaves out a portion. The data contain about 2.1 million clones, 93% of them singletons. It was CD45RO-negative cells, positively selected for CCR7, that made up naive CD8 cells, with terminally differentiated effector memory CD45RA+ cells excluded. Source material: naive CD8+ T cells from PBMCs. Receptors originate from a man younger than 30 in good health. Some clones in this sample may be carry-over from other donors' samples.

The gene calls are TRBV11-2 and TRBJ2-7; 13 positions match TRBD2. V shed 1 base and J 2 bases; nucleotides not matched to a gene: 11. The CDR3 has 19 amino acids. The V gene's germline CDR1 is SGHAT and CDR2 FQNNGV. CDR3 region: CASSLGAGTSGNPTYEQYF. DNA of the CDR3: TGTGCCAGCAGCTTAGGCGCCGGGACTAGCGGGAACCCAACCTACGAGCAGTACTTC.

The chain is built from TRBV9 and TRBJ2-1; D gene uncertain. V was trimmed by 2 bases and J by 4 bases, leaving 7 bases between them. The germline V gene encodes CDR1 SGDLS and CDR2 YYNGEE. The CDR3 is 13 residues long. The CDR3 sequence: CASSVPQYNEQFF. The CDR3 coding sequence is TGTGCCAGCAGCGTGCCACAGTACAATGAGCAGTTCTTC.

CDR3: CASSFAPGQHYEQYF. CDR3 nucleotide sequence: TGTGCCAGCAGCTTTGCCCCGGGACAGCACTACGAGCAGTACTTC. The rearrangement joins TRBV11-2 to TRBJ2-7, with TRBD1 matching 7 bases. The V segment lost 3 bases and the J segment 3 bases; nucleotides outside the gene matches: 8. The CDR3 consists of 15 residues. Germline V gene sequence: CDR1 SGHAT, CDR2 FQNNGV.

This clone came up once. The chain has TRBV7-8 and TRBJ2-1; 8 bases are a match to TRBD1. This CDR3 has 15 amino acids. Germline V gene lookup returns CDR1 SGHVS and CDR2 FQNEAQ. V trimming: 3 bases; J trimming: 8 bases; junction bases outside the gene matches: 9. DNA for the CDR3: TGTGCCAGCAGCTTGACTGGACAGGGTGGCCATGAGCAGTTCTTC. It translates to CASSLTGQGGHEQFF.

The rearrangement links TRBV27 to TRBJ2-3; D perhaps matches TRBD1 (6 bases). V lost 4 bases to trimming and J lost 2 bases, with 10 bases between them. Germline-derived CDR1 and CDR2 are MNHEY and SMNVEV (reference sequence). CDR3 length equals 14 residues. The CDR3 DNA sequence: TGTGCCAGCAGTTCATGGGGGCTCACAGATACGCAGTATTTT. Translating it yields CASSSWGLTDTQYF.

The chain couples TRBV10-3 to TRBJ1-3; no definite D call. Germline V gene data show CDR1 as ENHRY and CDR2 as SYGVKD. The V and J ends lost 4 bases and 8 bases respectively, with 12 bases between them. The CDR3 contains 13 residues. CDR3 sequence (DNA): TGTGCCATCAGTGGGAAACATCCGGACACCATATATTTT. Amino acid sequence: CAISGKHPDTIYF.

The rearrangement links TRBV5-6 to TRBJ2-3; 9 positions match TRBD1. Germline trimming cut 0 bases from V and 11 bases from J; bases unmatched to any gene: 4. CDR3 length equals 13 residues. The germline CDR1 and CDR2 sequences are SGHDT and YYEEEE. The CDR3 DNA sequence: TGTGCCAGCAGCTTGGACAGGGGGCTGAGGCAGTATTTT. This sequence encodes CASSLDRGLRQYF. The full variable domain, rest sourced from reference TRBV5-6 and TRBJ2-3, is DAGVTQSPTHLIKTRGQQVTLRCSPKSGHDTVSWYQQALGQGPQFIFQYYEEEERQRGNFPDRFSGHQFPNYSSELNVNALLLGDSALYLCASSLDRGLRQYFGPGTRLTVL.

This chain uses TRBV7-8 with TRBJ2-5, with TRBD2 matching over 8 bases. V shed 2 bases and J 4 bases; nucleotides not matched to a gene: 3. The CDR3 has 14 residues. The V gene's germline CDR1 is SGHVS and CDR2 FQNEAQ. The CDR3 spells CASSLNGGVETQYF. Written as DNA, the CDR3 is TGTGCCAGCAGCTTAAACGGGGGGGTAGAGACCCAGTACTTC.

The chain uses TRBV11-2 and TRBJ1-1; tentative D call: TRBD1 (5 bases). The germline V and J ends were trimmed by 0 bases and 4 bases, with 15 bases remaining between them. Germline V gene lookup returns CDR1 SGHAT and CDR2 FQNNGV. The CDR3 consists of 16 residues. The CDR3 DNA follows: TGTGCCAGCAGCTTAGATAGCCGGGGGGTCAGCACTGAAGCTTTCTTT. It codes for CASSLDSRGVSTEAFF.

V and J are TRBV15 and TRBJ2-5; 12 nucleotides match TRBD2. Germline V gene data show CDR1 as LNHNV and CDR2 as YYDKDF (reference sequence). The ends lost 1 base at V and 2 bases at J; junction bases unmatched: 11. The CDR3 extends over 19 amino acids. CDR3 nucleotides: TGTGCCACCAGCAGAGCACCGGGACTAGCGGGTACTATTCAAGAGACCCAGTACTTC. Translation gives CATSRAPGLAGTIQETQYF.

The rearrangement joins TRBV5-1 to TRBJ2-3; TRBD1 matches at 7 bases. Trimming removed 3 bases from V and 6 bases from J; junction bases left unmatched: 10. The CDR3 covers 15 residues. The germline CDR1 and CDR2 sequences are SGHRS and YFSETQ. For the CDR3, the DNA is TGCGCCAGCAGCTGGACAGGCCTTAACGTGGATACGCAGTATTTT. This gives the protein CASSWTGLNVDTQYF. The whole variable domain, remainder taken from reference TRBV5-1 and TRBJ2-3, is KAGVTQTPRYLIKTRGQQVTLSCSPISGHRSVSWYQQTPGQGLQFLFEYFSETQRNKGNFPGRFSGRQFSNSRSEMNVSTLELGDSALYLCASSWTGLNVDTQYFGPGTRLTVL.

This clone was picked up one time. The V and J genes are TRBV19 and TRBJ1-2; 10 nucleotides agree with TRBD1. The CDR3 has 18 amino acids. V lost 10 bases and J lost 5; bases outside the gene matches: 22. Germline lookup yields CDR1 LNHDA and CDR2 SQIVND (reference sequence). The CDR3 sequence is CATSLTGGVNHLVYGYTF. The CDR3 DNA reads TGTGCCACCTCCCTGACAGGGGGCGTCAATCATCTTGTTTATGGCTACACCTTC.

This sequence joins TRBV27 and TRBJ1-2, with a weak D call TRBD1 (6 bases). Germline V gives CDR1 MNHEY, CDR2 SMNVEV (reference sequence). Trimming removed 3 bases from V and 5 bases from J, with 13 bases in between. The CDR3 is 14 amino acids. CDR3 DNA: TGTGCCAGCAGTTTTAACCCCGGGACATATGGCTACACCTTC. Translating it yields CASSFNPGTYGYTF.

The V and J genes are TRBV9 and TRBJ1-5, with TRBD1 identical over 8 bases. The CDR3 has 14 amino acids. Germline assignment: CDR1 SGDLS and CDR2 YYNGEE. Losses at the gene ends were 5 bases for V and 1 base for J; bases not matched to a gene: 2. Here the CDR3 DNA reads TGTGCCAGCAGTTGGACAGGGAGCAATCAGCCCCAGCATTTT. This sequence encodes CASSWTGSNQPQHF.

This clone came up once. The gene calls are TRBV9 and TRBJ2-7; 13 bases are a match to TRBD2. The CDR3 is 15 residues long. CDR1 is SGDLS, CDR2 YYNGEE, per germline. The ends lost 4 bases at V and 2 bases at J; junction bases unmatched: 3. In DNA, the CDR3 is TGTGCCAGCAGCAATACTAGCGGGAGGGCCTACGAGCAGTACTTC. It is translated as CASSNTSGRAYEQYF.

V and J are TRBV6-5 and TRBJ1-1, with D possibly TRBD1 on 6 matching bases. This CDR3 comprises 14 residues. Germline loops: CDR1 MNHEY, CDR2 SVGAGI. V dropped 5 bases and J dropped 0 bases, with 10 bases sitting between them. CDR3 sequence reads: CASSAGHMNTEAFF. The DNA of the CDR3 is TGTGCCAGCAGTGCGGGACATATGAACACTGAAGCTTTCTTT.

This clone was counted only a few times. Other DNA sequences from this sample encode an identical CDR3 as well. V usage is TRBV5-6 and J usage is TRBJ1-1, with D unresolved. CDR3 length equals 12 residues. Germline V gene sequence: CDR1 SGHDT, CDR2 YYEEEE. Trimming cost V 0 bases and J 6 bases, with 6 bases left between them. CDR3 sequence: CASSLGGPEAFF. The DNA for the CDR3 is TGTGCCAGCAGCTTGGGTGGACCTGAAGCTTTCTTT. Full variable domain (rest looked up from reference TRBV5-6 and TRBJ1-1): DAGVTQSPTHLIKTRGQQVTLRCSPKSGHDTVSWYQQALGQGPQFIFQYYEEEERQRGNFPDRFSGHQFPNYSSELNVNALLLGDSALYLCASSLGGPEAFFGQGTRLTVV.